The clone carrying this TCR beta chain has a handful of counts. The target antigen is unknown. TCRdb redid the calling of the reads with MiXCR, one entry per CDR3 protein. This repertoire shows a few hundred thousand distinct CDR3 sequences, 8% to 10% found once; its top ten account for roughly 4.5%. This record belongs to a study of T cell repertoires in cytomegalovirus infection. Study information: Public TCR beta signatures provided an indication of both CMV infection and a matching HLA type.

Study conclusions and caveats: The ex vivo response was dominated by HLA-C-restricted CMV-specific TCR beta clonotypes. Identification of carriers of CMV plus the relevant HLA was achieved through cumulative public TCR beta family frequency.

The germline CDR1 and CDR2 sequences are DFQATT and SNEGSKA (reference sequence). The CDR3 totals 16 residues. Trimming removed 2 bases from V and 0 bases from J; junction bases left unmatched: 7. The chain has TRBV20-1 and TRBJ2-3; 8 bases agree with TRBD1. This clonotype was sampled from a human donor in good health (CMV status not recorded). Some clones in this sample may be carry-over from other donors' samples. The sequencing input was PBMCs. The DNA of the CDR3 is TGCAGTGCTAGACCGGACAGGGTCCGGAGCACAGATACGCAGTATTTT. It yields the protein CSARPDRVRSTDTQYF.